The present entry profiles one TCR beta chain with its context. In this sample, this clone turned up once. Its antigen has not been determined. Base qualities are not recorded, but no much larger clone differs from it by a single base. From cysteine to phenylalanine, the CDR3 is 15 amino acids long. Only the CDR3 portion is preserved as DNA: 45 bases, with reading frame beginning at the first base. Deletion took 4 bases off V and 1 base off J, with a span of 13 bases between the germline ends. Looking up the germline V gene (reference sequence) yields CDR1 SEHNR and CDR2 FQNEAQ. Donors formed part of the validation cohort, which comprised about 130 subjects and was distinct from the first cohort of fewer than 750 subjects. Receptor libraries were prepared by the immunoSEQ multiplex PCR assay. The paper's processing steps were these. To diagnose cytomegalovirus status from the catalog of TCR beta chain sequences, a statistical classification framework was built. TCRdb holds this immuneACCESS table with in-frame rearrangements only. Some clones are missing; in checked studies, unresolved V genes explain under half, and the rest has no known cause. That table supplies the V and J calls and clone size; D and trimming were determined from the DNA. The sample includes 55,000 to 80,000 clones, with around 96% observed a single time. The biggest ten clones account for approximately 1.5% of the sample.

This sample is part of a study of cytomegalovirus exposure and HLA in healthy donors (dated by TCRdb to about 2017). In terms of the full investigation: The 500 to 800 repertoires of the first cohort and the 110 or so validation repertoires were produced on the same platform, according to a later analysis. The study was designed to test whether signatures of past pathogen exposure could be identified by cataloging public T cell receptors. Besides the first cohort of roughly 660 subjects, a separate validation cohort made up of 120 different subjects was used. The study combined high-throughput TCR immunosequencing, statistical association of individual TCRs with disease status, and machine learning to predict cytomegalovirus infection status.

Paper-wide results and their limitations: Most TCR sequences were seen in very few donors, while some public TCRs were found in many individuals. In both the original and validation cohorts, the classifier was reported to diagnose cytomegalovirus status with high specificity and sensitivity. A later analysis had no HLA typing for the validation cohort, so co-occurrence there was scored across all 110 or so repertoires. Of the cluster scores, about 94% were above 0 in a later analysis, which found that TCRs clustered in the first cohort also tended to co-occur in the 95 to 150 validation repertoires. Three of the identified cytomegalovirus-associated TCR beta chains were confirmed in vitro to be specific for cytomegalovirus antigens. It was suggested by the authors that the approach could potentially be generalized to other disease states and immunological phenotypes. A total of 150 or so TCR beta chains were listed by the study as associated with cytomegalovirus.

The sample was PBMCs. In this chain, TRBV7-9 is recombined with TRBJ2-5; no D gene is confidently identified. The TCR originated in a man between 18 and 29 years old in good health and CMV-seropositive. The nucleotide sequence is given as TGTGCCAGCAGCTCCTCCGTGGGCATCCAAGAGACCCAGTACTTC. It specifies CASSSSVGIQETQYF.